Below, 26 T cell receptor beta chains from the same sample are listed, as sequenced in a study of type 1 regulatory T cells. Using its own MiXCR run on the reads, TCRdb lists one record per CDR3 protein. The sample lists roughly 68,000 distinct CDR3 sequences; about 69% were seen once. Their recognized antigens are unknown. Sequencing input: cultured T cells, either the whole culture or a sorted T cell fraction (not recorded which). Subset denoted: Tr1-enriched cell product generated in vitro against host alloantigens. All receptors come from a human donor in good health.

CDR3 sequence reads: CASSKFGPGQVYNEQFF. The CDR3 DNA reads TGCGCCAGCAGTAAATTTGGACCGGGACAGGTCTACAATGAGCAGTTCTTC. The chain joins TRBV5-1 to TRBJ2-1, with 8 bases matching TRBD1. Germline V gives CDR1 SGHRS, CDR2 YFSETQ. This CDR3 spans 17 amino acids. V was clipped by 5 bases and J by 3 bases; unmatched bases: 13.

The chain has TRBV2 and TRBJ2-2; possible D gene TRBD1, 6 bases. Germline V gives CDR1 SNHLY, CDR2 FYNNEI. The CDR3 length is 15 residues. Trimming cost V 6 bases and J 0 bases, with 11 bases left between them. The CDR3 DNA follows: TGTGCCAGCAGAGAACAGGGAGCGAACACCGGGGAGCTGTTTTTT. Its translation is CASREQGANTGELFF.

J is TRBJ1-1 and V is TRBV30; no clear D gene. CDR3 size: 11 residues. The germline CDR1 and CDR2 sequences are GTSNPN and SVGIG (reference sequence). With 0 bases removed from V and 6 bases from J, the gap between germline ends came to 5 bases. The CDR3 sequence: CAWSVGAEAFF. The CDR3 bases are TGTGCCTGGAGTGTTGGAGCTGAAGCTTTCTTT.

The CDR3 is CASDRQSNFSPLHF. The CDR3, as DNA: TGTGCCAGCGACCGACAGAGCAATTTTTCACCCCTCCACTTT. V is TRBV28 and J is TRBJ1-6; possibly TRBD1 for D (5 bases). The CDR3 loop spans 14 amino acids. The germline V gene encodes CDR1 MDHEN and CDR2 SYDVKM. V lost 8 bases, J lost 9 bases, and 17 bases lay in between.

The chain joins TRBV5-1 to TRBJ2-2; 9 bases agree with TRBD2. CDR1 and CDR2 from the germline V gene are SGHRS and YFSETQ. CDR3 length: 19 amino acids. V shed 3 bases and J 6 bases; nucleotides not matched to a gene: 18. CDR3 bases: TGCGCCAGCAGCTCAAAAGATAATCCGGGACTAGCTAAGCCCGGGGAGCTGTTTTTT. Protein: CASSSKDNPGLAKPGELFF.

This sequence joins TRBV12-3 or TRBV12-4 and TRBJ2-3; D tentatively fits TRBD1 or TRBD2 (6 bases each). Between the trimmed V and J ends, which lost 1 base and 1 base, there was a span of 9 bases. The CDR3 loop spans 15 amino acids. The CDR3 spells CASSLGGAGTDTQYF. The CDR3, as DNA: TGTGCCAGCAGTTTAGGGGGGGCAGGCACAGATACGCAGTATTTT.

This clonotype was counted between two and nine times. The chain employs TRBV2 and TRBJ1-5, with D hard to call. CDR1 is SNHLY, CDR2 FYNNEI, per germline. The CDR3 consists of 12 residues. Trimming took 3 bases from V and 3 from J, leaving 3 bases between them. CDR3 nucleotide sequence: TGTGCCAGCAGTGATCTCAATCAGCCCCAGCATTTT. It specifies CASSDLNQPQHF. The full variable domain, completed using reference TRBV2 and TRBJ1-5, is EPEVTQTPSHQVTQMGQEVILRCVPISNHLYFYWYRQILGQKVEFLVSFYNNEISEKSEIFDDQFSVERPDGSNFTLKIRSTKLEDSAMYFCASSDLNQPQHFGDGTRLSIL.

The chain carries TRBV2 and TRBJ2-7; 8 bases fit TRBD2. CDR3 length equals 14 residues. Per the germline V gene, CDR1 is SNHLY and CDR2 is FYNNEI. With 5 bases clipped from V and 2 bases from J, the junction kept 5 bases outside the gene matches. The CDR3 DNA follows: TGTGCCAGCAGTTCCGTAGCGGGACCCTACGAGCAGTACTTC. Its translation: CASSSVAGPYEQYF.

The V gene is TRBV9, the J gene TRBJ1-1; D is undetermined. Germline V gene sequence: CDR1 SGDLS, CDR2 YYNGEE. The CDR3 length is 18 residues. The V gene lost 2 bases and the J gene lost 5 bases, with 25 bases spanning the gap. Written as DNA, the CDR3 is TGTGCCAGCAGCGTTTCCTTGGACGTTCGCAACCTCAGAACTGAAGCTTTCTTT. Encoded protein: CASSVSLDVRNLRTEAFF.

The rearrangement links TRBV7-9 to TRBJ2-1, with D perhaps TRBD1 (6 bases). This CDR3 comprises 15 residues. Germline CDR1 reads SEHNR; CDR2 reads FQNEAQ (reference sequence). V lost 6 bases and J 3 bases, leaving 15 bases between the germline ends. CDR3 region: CASREAGGSYNEQFF. CDR3 in DNA: TGTGCCAGCAGGGAAGCTGGGGGCAGCTACAATGAGCAGTTCTTC.

This chain joins TRBV27 and TRBJ1-3; D uncertain. CDR1 and CDR2 (germline): MNHEY, SMNVEV (reference sequence). Trimming stripped 4 bases from V and 2 bases from J, with 9 bases between. The CDR3 sequence is 14 residues long. The CDR3 spells CASSSYGAGNTIYF. CDR3 nucleotide sequence: TGTGCCAGCAGTTCTTATGGGGCTGGAAACACCATATATTTT.

The chain employs TRBV10-3 and TRBJ2-7; D not certain. This CDR3 contains 13 residues. The germline CDR1 and CDR2 sequences are ENHRY and SYGVKD. The V end lost 6 bases, the J end lost 3 bases, and 12 bases lay between the germline ends. CDR3 sequence: CAISASLDYEQYF. The DNA for the CDR3 is TGTGCCATCAGCGCCAGCCTAGACTACGAGCAGTACTTC.

V usage is TRBV20-1 and J usage is TRBJ2-3, with D tentatively TRBD2 (6 bases). CDR1 DFQATT and CDR2 SNEGSKA come from the germline V gene (reference sequence). V lost 0 bases and J 4 bases, leaving 26 bases between the germline ends. The CDR3 length is 19 residues. CDR3: CSARDYGGRRGKSADTQYF. The CDR3 DNA sequence: TGCAGTGCTAGAGACTACGGGGGACGGCGCGGGAAATCCGCAGATACGCAGTATTTT.

This clonotype was detected ten times or more. The J gene is TRBJ2-1, the V gene TRBV7-9; the D gene is possibly TRBD2 (6 bases). The ends were cut back, 1 base at V and 7 bases at J, with 17 bases in the middle. Germline V gene sequence: CDR1 SEHNR, CDR2 FQNEAQ (reference sequence). The CDR3 has 16 amino acids. The CDR3 spells CASSLVRSGSLNEQFF. The CDR3 coding sequence is TGTGCCAGCAGCTTAGTTCGGTCCGGGAGCTTAAATGAGCAGTTCTTC.

The rearrangement uses TRBV5-1 and TRBJ2-2; 15 nucleotides agree with TRBD2. In germline, CDR1 is SGHRS, CDR2 YFSETQ. The CDR3 runs 18 residues. J gave up 0 bases and V 4 bases, and 4 bases lay outside the gene matches. CDR3 residues: CASSVWTSGRANTGELFF. The CDR3 nucleotides are TGCGCCAGCAGCGTGTGGACTAGCGGGAGGGCGAACACCGGGGAGCTGTTTTTT.

This rearrangement joins TRBV6-1 to TRBJ2-7; D not certain. Trimming stripped 4 bases from V and 3 bases from J, with 10 bases between. Per the germline V gene, CDR1 is MNHNS and CDR2 is SASEGT. This CDR3 is 13 amino acids long. The CDR3 DNA reads TGTGCCAGCAGTGTTACCACGTTCTACGAGCAGTACTTC. It is translated as CASSVTTFYEQYF.

The rearrangement joins TRBV20-1 to TRBJ2-5, with D possibly being TRBD2 (6 bases). The CDR3 covers 14 residues. V shed 3 bases and J shed 5 bases, with 16 bases lying between them. Germline V gene sequence: CDR1 DFQATT, CDR2 SNEGSKA (reference sequence). The CDR3 reads CSASYMGGTETQYF. CDR3 in DNA: TGCAGTGCTAGCTATATGGGCGGGACCGAGACCCAGTACTTC.

The chain recombines TRBV5-1 with TRBJ2-3; 14 bases agree with TRBD2. The germline V gene has CDR1 SGHRS and CDR2 YFSETQ. Germline trimming cut 0 bases from V and 7 bases from J; bases unmatched to any gene: 4. The CDR3 spans 16 residues. CDR3 sequence reads: CASSLGLAGGANTQYF. The CDR3 DNA sequence: TGCGCCAGCAGCTTGGGACTAGCGGGAGGGGCAAATACGCAGTATTTT.

The rearrangement joins TRBV12-3 or TRBV12-4 to TRBJ1-6; D might be TRBD1 (6 bases). V gave up 2 bases and J gave up 8 bases, with 10 bases separating them. This CDR3 is built from 14 residues. CDR3 sequence: CASSLTGMDSPLHF. CDR3 nucleotides: TGTGCCAGCAGTTTAACAGGGATGGATTCACCCCTCCACTTT.

The sample holds a few counts of this clonotype. The chain couples TRBV11-3 to TRBJ2-3; 8 nucleotides match TRBD1. Germline V lookup: CDR1 SGHNT, CDR2 YENEEA. The V gene end was trimmed by 5 bases and the J gene end by 7 bases; junction bases not matched to a gene: 11. The CDR3 sequence is 15 residues long. The CDR3 loop is CASSKDRGSMNTQYF. DNA of the CDR3: TGTGCCAGCAGCAAAGACAGGGGATCGATGAATACGCAGTATTTT.

This clonotype was found many times. This chain joins TRBV7-2 and TRBJ2-2; D uncertain. Germline CDR1 is SGHTA and CDR2 is FQGNSA. V lost 3 bases and J 4 bases, leaving 12 bases between the germline ends. The CDR3 extends over 15 amino acids. DNA of the CDR3: TGTGCCAGCAGCTTGGTCGTGATCCCCACCGGGGAGCTGTTTTTT. Encoded protein: CASSLVVIPTGELFF.

The table lists this clonotype with a few counts. The chain combines TRBV7-2 with TRBJ2-2; D is perhaps TRBD2 (6 bases). Germline CDR1 and CDR2: SGHTA and FQGNSA. The CDR3 is 16 residues long. Trimming removed 2 bases at V and 0 bases at J, with 10 bases between. As DNA, the CDR3 is TGTGCCAGCAGCTTAATGGGCGGGACGAACACCGGGGAGCTGTTTTTT. Amino acids: CASSLMGGTNTGELFF.

This clonotype showed up just once. J is TRBJ2-1 and V is TRBV7-9; 9 bases agree with TRBD2. The CDR3 has 15 amino acids. Trimming at V came to 5 bases and at J to 9 bases, leaving 11 bases not matched to a gene. From germline, CDR1 is SEHNR and CDR2 FQNEAQ (reference sequence). CDR3 sequence (DNA): TGTGCCAGCAGCCCTACGGGGCGGGAGGGTTTTGAGCAGTTCTTC. Residues: CASSPTGREGFEQFF. Supplemented by reference TRBV7-9 and TRBJ2-1, the full variable domain reads DTGVSQNPRHKITKRGQNVTFRCDPISEHNRLYWYRQTLGQGPEFLTYFQNEAQLEKSRLLSDRFSAERPKGSFSTLEIQRTEQGDSAMYLCASSPTGREGFEQFFGPGTRLTVL.

The J gene is TRBJ2-1, the V gene TRBV29-1, with D unresolved. Germline CDR1 and CDR2: SQVTM and ANQGSEA. Trimming cost V 7 bases and J 0 bases, with 13 bases left between them. CDR3 length equals 14 residues. The CDR3 DNA is TGCAGCGGCCGACCTGAGGTCTCCTACAATGAGCAGTTCTTC. Encoded protein: CSGRPEVSYNEQFF.

The chain carries TRBV20-1 and TRBJ2-5; perhaps TRBD1 as D (5 bases). Germline V gene sequence: CDR1 DFQATT, CDR2 SNEGSKA (reference sequence). The V gene lost 6 bases and the J gene lost 7 bases, with 18 bases spanning the gap. The CDR3 covers 13 residues. CDR3 DNA: TGCAGTGCCCAATCTCAGGGTATCGCGACCCAGTACTTC. Amino acids: CSAQSQGIATQYF.

This clonotype came up a few times. This chain links TRBV20-1 with TRBJ2-3, with 10 bases that match TRBD2. This CDR3 has 17 amino acids. The V gene end was trimmed by 0 bases and the J gene end by 7 bases; junction bases not matched to a gene: 13. Germline V gene sequence: CDR1 DFQATT, CDR2 SNEGSKA (reference sequence). This CDR3 is CSARDWSTASGRNTQYF. In DNA, the CDR3 is TGCAGTGCTAGAGATTGGTCCACGGCTAGCGGGAGAAATACGCAGTATTTT.